This T cell receptor (beta chain) came from a study of T cells in Graves' hyperthyroidism and ophthalmopathy. Study-wide points: Researchers found most expanded thyroid clonotypes above 0.001 in blood as well.

Turning to this clonotype: Antigen specificity is unknown.

There were TCR beta CDR3 regions amplified from RNA transcripts. With the HTBI primer set, the TCR CDR3 went through a first round of RT-PCR. TCRdb redid the calling of the multiplex PCR reads with MiXCR, one entry per CDR3 protein. Of 480,000 or so distinct CDR3 sequences listed, 46% are singletons. After removal of 4 bases from V and 5 bases from J, the junction contained 9 bases not matched to a gene. CDR1 is SGHRS, CDR2 YFSETQ, per germline. This CDR3 has 14 amino acids. The source of this sequence is an adult woman with Graves' disease, either hyperthyroidism or ophthalmopathy (not recorded which). The J gene is TRBJ2-7, the V gene TRBV5-1; 7 bases line up with TRBD2. The specimen was peripheral blood or thyroid tissue (not recorded which). The DNA for the CDR3 is TGCGCCAGCAGCAGGGACGGGGGGACTAACGAGCAGTACTTC. This translates into CASSRDGGTNEQYF.